These T cell receptor beta chains were read from a single sample in a study of blood T cell repertoires in COVID-19. Clones were sequenced by immunoSEQ multiplex PCR, and TCRdb holds only the in-frame ones, with some missing. The data show about 190,000 clones, with about 81% seen just once and 10% to 15% held by the top ten. Source material: peripheral blood. These receptors originate from a woman aged 80 or over with COVID-19, enrolled during active disease. CDR3s include the opening cysteine and the closing phenylalanine or tryptophan. The order of the fields is V gene, J gene, CDR3 protein.

v_call: TRBV5-6; j_call: TRBJ1-2; cdr3_aa: CASRAGTGISGYTF
v_call: TRBV21-1; j_call: TRBJ2-3; cdr3_aa: CASTPGGTRPTDTQYF
v_call: TRBV6-1; j_call: TRBJ2-7; cdr3_aa: CASSEAVGEAYEQYF
v_call: TRBV3-1/TRBV3-2; j_call: TRBJ2-5; cdr3_aa: CASSQVGSSPLRETQYF
v_call: TRBV5-1; j_call: TRBJ2-2; cdr3_aa: CASSLGGRAIDTGELFF
v_call: TRBV18; j_call: TRBJ1-4; cdr3_aa: CASFQDRGTNEKLFF
v_call: TRBV7-7; j_call: TRBJ1-2; cdr3_aa: CASSLCGRSSYGYTF
v_call: TRBV5-1; j_call: TRBJ2-5; cdr3_aa: CASSVPEQGGETQYF
v_call: TRBV2; j_call: TRBJ1-1; cdr3_aa: CASSLDRPTEAFF
v_call: TRBV30; j_call: TRBJ2-7; cdr3_aa: CAWSVVGTGGPNEQYF
v_call: TRBV2; j_call: TRBJ1-2; cdr3_aa: CASSEQPGKGYTF